The clone carrying this T cell receptor (beta chain) was seen repeatedly, ten times or more. CDR1 MDHEN and CDR2 SYDVKM come from the germline V gene. The CDR3 is made up of 11 amino acids. Trimming took off 2 bases at V and 10 bases at J, with 6 bases between the two ends. The record originates from a study of early T cells in non-severe SARS-CoV-2 infection. Unique molecular identifiers (one per individual cDNA molecule) were attached. Each CDR3 protein gets one entry after TCRdb re-called the 5' RACE reads with MiXCR. Among tens of thousands of distinct CDR3 sequences listed, roughly a tenth were seen once.

The sequence came from an adult who was a healthcare worker with PCR-confirmed SARS-CoV-2 infection or an uninfected control (not recorded which). This chain links TRBV28 with TRBJ2-1; tentatively, D is TRBD2 (5 bases). Sequenced here: whole blood, sampled at baseline. In DNA form, the CDR3 reads TGTGCCAGCAGTTTAGAGCGGGAGCAGTTCTTC. It codes for CASSLEREQFF.